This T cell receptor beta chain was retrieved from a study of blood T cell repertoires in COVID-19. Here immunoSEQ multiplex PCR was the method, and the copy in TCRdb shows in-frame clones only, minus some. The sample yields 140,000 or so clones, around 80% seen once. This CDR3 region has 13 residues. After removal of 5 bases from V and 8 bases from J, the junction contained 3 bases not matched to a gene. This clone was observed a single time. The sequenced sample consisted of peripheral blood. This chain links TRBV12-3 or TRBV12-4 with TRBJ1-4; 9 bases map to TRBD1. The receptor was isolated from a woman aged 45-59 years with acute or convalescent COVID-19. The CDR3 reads CASSGQGREKLFF. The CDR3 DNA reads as TGTGCCAGCAGTGGACAGGGGAGAGAAAAACTGTTTTTT.